Listed below are T cell receptor beta chains from one sample, sequenced in a study of a mutant IDH1 vaccine in newly diagnosed glioma. These TCRs' antigens remain unknown. Libraries were prepared by immunoSEQ multiplex PCR; TCRdb keeps only in-frame clonotypes and omits some of them. This table holds more than 10,000 clones, around 90% found once. The sample in question was PBMCs, obtained from a glioma patient whose treatment included an IDH1 peptide vaccine. Receptors were obtained from a woman aged 35 to 49 with glioma. Some clones in this sample may be carry-over from other donors' samples. The CDR3 runs from the conserved cysteine through the conserved F or W. D genes are given only for firm matches. Size tells how often a clone was seen (once, few, many) or the class of an expanded clone, and some rows leave it out.

j_call clone_size d_call v_call cdr3_aa cdr3_nt
TRBJ1-4 . . TRBV4-1 CASSQGLSGEKLFF TGCGCCAGCAGCCAAGGGTTGAGCGGTGAAAAACTGTTTTTT
TRBJ2-7 . TRBD1 TRBV30 CAWSAGTGGGEQYF TGTGCCTGGAGTGCCGGGACAGGGGGAGGGGAGCAGTACTTC
TRBJ2-7 . . TRBV4-1 CASSQGERLEQYF TGCGCCAGCAGCCAAGGGGAGCGGCTCGAGCAGTACTTC
TRBJ2-7 . . TRBV27 CASSFSPADLAYEQYF TGTGCCAGCAGTTTTAGCCCAGCAGACTTAGCCTACGAGCAGTACTTC
TRBJ1-2 . . TRBV7-2 CASSPQEFNYGYTF TGTGCCAGCAGCCCACAGGAGTTTAACTATGGCTACACCTTC
TRBJ1-2 . TRBD1 TRBV6-1 CASTSGQGTYTF TGTGCCAGCACCAGTGGACAGGGGACCTACACCTTC
TRBJ2-5 . TRBD2 TRBV5-1 CASSLFSSGEETQYF TGCGCCAGCAGCTTGTTTTCTAGCGGGGAAGAGACCCAGTACTTC
TRBJ1-2 . . TRBV29-1 CSVERGDYGYTF TGCAGCGTTGAACGGGGGGACTATGGCTACACCTTC
TRBJ2-5 . . TRBV7-2 CASSSGRGRGDWETQYF TGTGCCAGCAGCTCCGGTAGGGGGCGGGGGGATTGGGAGACCCAGTACTTC
TRBJ1-5 . . TRBV6-5 CASSPLGESNQPQHF TGTGCCAGCAGCCCACTCGGGGAAAGCAATCAGCCCCAGCATTTT
TRBJ1-1 . . TRBV7-9 CASSLHDTEAFF TGTGCCAGCAGCCTCCACGACACTGAAGCTTTCTTT
TRBJ2-7 . . TRBV2 CASRRSGWVYEQYF TGTGCCAGCAGGAGGAGCGGGTGGGTCTACGAGCAGTACTTC
TRBJ1-5 . . TRBV6-6 CASSYLSDSNQPQHF TGTGCCAGCAGTTATCTGTCCGATAGCAATCAGCCCCAGCATTTT
TRBJ2-5 . TRBD1 TRBV5-4 CASSPRGGQGTQETQYF TGTGCCAGCAGCCCAAGGGGGGGACAGGGGACCCAAGAGACCCAGTACTTC
TRBJ1-2 . . TRBV30 CAWSGVMNGYTF TGTGCCTGGAGCGGAGTAATGAATGGCTACACCTTC
TRBJ2-7 . . TRBV2 CASRGTIEYEQYF TGTGCCAGCAGGGGGACAATAGAGTACGAGCAGTACTTC
TRBJ2-5 . TRBD1 TRBV7-9 CASSITGGRETQYF TGTGCCAGCAGCATAACAGGGGGCCGGGAGACCCAGTACTTC
TRBJ2-5 . TRBD1 TRBV19 CASSFRGRGETQYF TGTGCCAGTAGTTTCAGGGGGCGCGGAGAGACCCAGTACTTC
TRBJ2-2 once . TRBV7-9 CASSLWDPRKNTGELFF TGTGCCAGCAGCTTATGGGACCCGCGAAAAAACACCGGGGAGCTGTTTTTT
TRBJ2-3 . . TRBV7-9 CASMARTTDTQYF TGTGCCAGCATGGCCAGAACCACAGATACGCAGTATTTT
TRBJ1-2 . . TRBV5-1 CASSPGEKGGDGYTF TGCGCCAGCAGCCCCGGGGAGAAGGGGGGAGATGGCTACACCTTC
TRBJ2-3 . . TRBV18 CASSPGDTQYF TGTGCCAGCTCACCCGGGGATACGCAGTATTTT
TRBJ1-2 . TRBD1 TRBV19 CASSIPPGQGSYGYTF TGTGCCAGTAGTATTCCCCCAGGACAGGGAAGCTATGGCTACACCTTC
TRBJ1-1 . TRBD1 TRBV27 CASSSTGAPAEAFF TGTGCCAGCAGTTCAACAGGGGCGCCGGCTGAAGCTTTCTTT
TRBJ2-6 . TRBD1 TRBV27 CASSTRDRVAGANVLTF TGTGCCAGCAGTACCCGGGACAGGGTCGCTGGGGCCAACGTCCTGACTTTC
TRBJ2-3 . . TRBV7-9 CASSLAEGGGQDTQYF TGTGCCAGCAGCTTAGCCGAGGGGGGGGGACAGGATACGCAGTATTTT
TRBJ2-5 once TRBD2 TRBV27 CASSPQTSVVQETQYF TGTGCCAGCAGTCCCCAAACTAGCGTGGTTCAAGAGACCCAGTACTTC
TRBJ2-2 . . TRBV30 CAWSEPAGELFF TGTGCCTGGAGTGAACCGGCCGGGGAGCTGTTTTTT
TRBJ1-4 . . TRBV9 CASSVSGGAGEKLFF TGTGCCAGCAGCGTCAGTGGGGGGGCGGGTGAAAAACTGTTTTTT
TRBJ1-2 . TRBD1 TRBV5-1 CASSFIVRTGGMDGYTF TGCGCCAGCAGCTTTATAGTAAGAACAGGGGGGATGGATGGCTACACCTTC
TRBJ1-3 . . TRBV10-3 CAIADSGNTIYF TGTGCCATCGCCGACTCTGGAAACACCATATATTTT
TRBJ1-2 few . TRBV5-6 CASSLELRPYGYTF TGTGCCAGCAGCTTGGAATTGAGGCCATATGGCTACACCTTC
TRBJ1-6 . . TRBV7-5 CAREARDRASPLHF TGTGCCAGGGAGGCCCGGGACAGGGCATCACCCCTCCACTTT
TRBJ1-1 . . TRBV2 CASSDQGGATEAFF TGTGCCAGCAGTGATCAGGGAGGGGCAACTGAAGCTTTCTTT
TRBJ1-2 once TRBD1 TRBV6-5 CASREDRGSYGYTF TGTGCCAGCAGAGAGGACAGGGGAAGCTATGGCTACACCTTC
TRBJ2-7 . . TRBV7-9 CASSLAGAHEQYF TGTGCCAGCAGCTTAGCGGGAGCCCACGAGCAGTACTTC
TRBJ2-1 once . TRBV6-5 CASSTGNEQFF TGTGCCAGCAGTACGGGGAATGAGCAGTTCTTC
TRBJ2-1 . TRBD2 TRBV5-1 CASSLGTSGEQFF TGCGCCAGCAGTTTAGGGACTAGCGGTGAGCAGTTCTTC
TRBJ2-1 . TRBD2 TRBV27 CASSLVAGGPYNEQFF TGTGCCAGCAGTTTAGTAGCGGGAGGGCCCTACAATGAGCAGTTCTTC